This passage covers 20 T cell receptor beta chains from one sample sequenced in a study of glioma-infiltrating T cells. The iRepertoire nested amplicon-rescue multiplex PCR amplified TCR alpha and beta CDR3s from RNA. TCRdb reanalysed the multiplex PCR reads using MiXCR and keeps one entry per CDR3 protein. The sample shows about 180,000 distinct CDR3 sequences, approximately 40% of them seen only once. Material: glioma tissue, nonneoplastic brain tissue, or PBMCs (not recorded which). All receptors come from a human donor with low-grade glioma or glioblastoma, undergoing nonglioma brain surgery, or in good health (not recorded which).

The V call is TRBV29-1, the J call TRBJ2-1, with 7 bases matching TRBD2. The CDR3 loop spans 11 amino acids. The V gene's germline CDR1 is SQVTM and CDR2 ANQGSEA. J gave up 14 bases and V 6 bases, and 10 bases lay outside the gene matches. The chain's CDR3 is CSVGGIGEEFF. The CDR3 coding sequence is TGCAGCGTGGGGGGGATCGGCGAGGAGTTCTTC.

With respect to this clonotype: Being one base from a much bigger clone, this may be a read error. V usage is TRBV24-1 and J usage is TRBJ2-3, with no clear D. CDR1 and CDR2 from the germline V gene are KGHDR and SFDVKD. This CDR3 is 15 amino acids long. CDR3 region: CATSDSDSTTDKQYF. The CDR3 DNA is TGTGCCACCAGTGACTCCGACTCTACTACAGATAAGCAGTATTTT.

In the case of this clonotype: This may stem from a read error, because a much larger clone lies one nucleotide away. The chain joins TRBV28 to TRBJ1-5; 7 nucleotides match TRBD1. CDR1 is MDHEN, CDR2 SYDVKM, per germline. The CDR3 spans 15 residues. The CDR3 loop is CASRQVGQKNHPQHF. For the CDR3, the DNA is TGTGCCAGCAGGCAGGTGGGACAGAAGAATCATCCCCAGCATTTT.

This chain connects TRBV7-2 to TRBJ2-5; TRBD2 is a possible D gene (6 bases). V lost 4 bases and J 3 bases, leaving 18 bases between the germline ends. CDR1 is SGHTA and CDR2 is FQGNSA in the germline V gene. The CDR3 has 16 residues. CDR3 DNA: TGTGCCAGCAGCTCTTTCGCTAGCGTTAGGGAAGAGACCCAGTACTTC. Translated, it gives CASSSFASVREETQYF.

This clonotype was observed a single time. It may be a read error: a sequence one base away is much more abundant. V is TRBV2 and J is TRBJ2-3; D not certain. Germline V gives CDR1 SNHLY, CDR2 FYNNEI. The V and J ends lost 0 bases and 5 bases respectively, with 6 bases between them. There are 13 residues in the CDR3. CDR3 protein: CASSEAFQDTQYF. The CDR3 DNA reads TGTGCCAGCAGTGAAGCCTTCCAAGATACGCAGTATTTT.

Concerning this clonotype itself: A read error is possible here, since a much larger clone lies one base away. The V and J genes are TRBV2 and TRBJ1-1, with D perhaps matching TRBD1 (6 bases). The V end was cut by 6 bases, the J end by 7 bases, with 15 bases between. The CDR3 has 13 residues. Germline lookup yields CDR1 SNHLY and CDR2 FYNNEI. CDR3 sequence: CASSVQGRSEAFF. The CDR3 DNA reads TGTGCCAGCAGCGTACAGGGTAGAAGTGAAGCTTTCTTT.

There are many counts of this clonotype. This chain connects TRBV28 to TRBJ2-5; no clear D. In germline, CDR1 is MDHEN, CDR2 SYDVKM. CDR3 size: 13 residues. V lost 7 bases to trimming and J lost 7 bases, with 16 bases between them. This CDR3 is CASIDTMLGTQYF. For the CDR3, the DNA is TGTGCCAGCATTGACACAATGTTGGGGACCCAGTACTTC.

This clonotype has just one count. This may arise from a read error, as a much more abundant clone is one base away. The chain carries TRBV6-1 and TRBJ2-3; D remains unclear. The CDR3 is made up of 12 amino acids. Germline V gives CDR1 MNHNS, CDR2 SASEGT. In DNA form, the CDR3 reads TGTACCACGAACAAAGAAGCAGATACGCAGTATTTT. The encoded protein is CTTNKEADTQYF.

This clonotype was recorded at least ten times. CDR3 sequence: CASSLGQGDNQPQHF. CDR3 sequence (DNA): TGTGCCAGCAGCTTGGGCCAGGGAGACAATCAGCCCCAGCATTTT. The chain is built from TRBV7-3 and TRBJ1-5; a possible D gene is TRBD1 (5 bases). CDR1 is SGHTA, CDR2 FQGTGA, per germline. The V and J ends lost 3 bases and 3 bases respectively, with 12 bases between them. This CDR3 region has 15 residues.

To note about this clonotype: At one end the junction does not follow the germline gene, possibly because of a read error. The chain employs TRBV10-3 and TRBJ2-1; 8 nucleotides line up with TRBD1. There are 15 residues in the CDR3. Germline loops: CDR1 ENHRY, CDR2 SYGVKD. The CDR3 reads CAISTGGISCNEQFF. CDR3 DNA sequence: TGTGCCATCAGTACAGGGGGTATCTCCTGCAATGAGCAGTTCTTC.

In its sample, this clonotype was seen many times. The chain couples TRBV6-1 to TRBJ2-5; D is ambiguous. The CDR3 spans 15 residues. V was trimmed by 10 bases and J by 6 bases, leaving 24 bases between them. The germline CDR1 and CDR2 sequences are MNHNS and SASEGT. CDR3 nucleotides: TGTGCCACCCTAACTACAAAGGGCCCTCTAAAGACCCAGTACTTC. It codes for CATLTTKGPLKTQYF.

The chain has TRBV14 and TRBJ2-7; tentatively, D is TRBD1 (6 bases). Germline values: CDR1 SGHDN, CDR2 FVKESK. V was clipped by 2 bases and J by 1 base, with 18 bases between them. This CDR3 has 17 residues. CDR3 nucleotide sequence: TGTGCCAGCAGCCAATTGCGTCAACAGGGCTTATCCTACGAGCAGTACTTC. It yields the protein CASSQLRQQGLSYEQYF.

The gene calls are TRBV29-1 and TRBJ2-1, with D maybe TRBD1 (6 bases). The CDR3 totals 13 residues. From germline, CDR1 is SQVTM and CDR2 ANQGSEA. Trimming removed 7 bases at V and 1 base at J, with 11 bases between. CDR3 sequence: CSATGFSYNEQFF. In DNA, the CDR3 is TGCAGCGCCACAGGGTTTTCCTACAATGAGCAGTTCTTC.

The chain is built from TRBV28 and TRBJ2-1; D remains ambiguous. Germline V lookup: CDR1 MDHEN, CDR2 SYDVKM. The CDR3 loop spans 13 amino acids. V was pared by 10 bases and J by 0 bases, with 10 bases between. CDR3: CATWPISYNEQFF. The CDR3 DNA reads TGTGCCACCTGGCCCATCTCCTACAATGAGCAGTTCTTC. Variable domain in full (rest from reference TRBV28 and TRBJ2-1): DVKVTQSSRYLVKRTGEKVFLECVQDMDHENMFWYRQDPGLGLRLIYFSYDVKMKEKGDIPEGYSVSREKKERFSLILESASTNQTSMYLCATWPISYNEQFFGPGTRLTVL.

As to this clonotype: A single base separates this from a much larger clone, so it may be a read error. The rearrangement links TRBV19 to TRBJ2-5; 8 nucleotides match TRBD1. Germline V gene lookup returns CDR1 LNHDA and CDR2 SQIVND (reference sequence). The CDR3 totals 13 residues. CDR3: CASSQTGEESQYF. The CDR3 DNA reads as TGTGCCAGTAGCCAGACAGGGGAGGAGAGCCAGTACTTC.

In its sample, this clonotype was seen many times. J is TRBJ2-5 and V is TRBV20-1, with D perhaps matching TRBD2 (6 bases). V dropped 3 bases and J dropped 2 bases, with 13 bases sitting between them. Germline V gene sequence: CDR1 DFQATT, CDR2 SNEGSKA (reference sequence). This CDR3 is 14 amino acids long. CDR3 amino acids: CSASSTSGQETQYF. In DNA form, the CDR3 reads TGCAGTGCTAGCTCAACCAGCGGGCAAGAGACCCAGTACTTC.

This clonotype showed up many times. V gene TRBV6-6 combines with J gene TRBJ2-7; 9 nucleotides agree with TRBD2. CDR3 size: 15 residues. The ends lost 2 bases at V and 3 bases at J; junction bases unmatched: 5. Germline V lookup: CDR1 MNHNY, CDR2 SVGAGI (reference sequence). DNA of the CDR3: TGTGCCAGCAGTTACGTTAGCGGGAGCGGCTACGAGCAGTACTTC. It yields the protein CASSYVSGSGYEQYF.

The sample holds a few counts of this clonotype. V and J are TRBV4-2 and TRBJ2-5; 9 nucleotides agree with TRBD2. V shed 0 bases, J shed 4 bases, and the junction held 9 bases outside the gene matches. Germline CDR1 LGHNA, CDR2 YNFKEQ. The CDR3 totals 17 residues. As DNA, the CDR3 is TGTGCCAGCAGCCAAGATGCTAGCGGGGAGGAGGGAGAGACCCAGTACTTC. This encodes CASSQDASGEEGETQYF.

This clonotype was recorded many times. This sequence joins TRBV6-1 and TRBJ2-3; no clear D gene. V lost 6 bases and J lost 0, with 13 bases in between. This CDR3 comprises 15 residues. From germline, CDR1 is MNHNS and CDR2 SASEGT. Here the CDR3 reads CASSVGPTSTDTQYF. The CDR3 bases are TGTGCCAGCAGCGTTGGGCCCACTAGCACAGATACGCAGTATTTT.

This clonotype was counted many times. Here the CDR3 DNA reads TGTGCCAGCAGTTACTCCTCGGGACCCGAGACTAATCTGTACTTC. This sequence encodes CASSYSSGPETNLYF. The V call is TRBV6-6, the J call TRBJ2-7; D might be TRBD1 or TRBD2, each matching 5 bases. The CDR3 is made up of 15 amino acids. Trimming shortened V by 0 bases and J by 12 bases, and 21 bases separated the two germline ends. From germline, CDR1 is MNHNY and CDR2 SVGAGI (reference sequence).